This T cell receptor (beta chain) was documented in a study of blood T cell repertoires in COVID-19. Each participant's cohort was designated according to participant-reported clinical history. CDR1 and CDR2 from the germline V gene are SGHTA and FQGNSA. The CDR3 sequence is 15 residues long. V lost 1 base and J 2 bases, leaving 9 bases between the germline ends. Study processing details: Reference gene primer amplification gave nucleated cell count estimates. The repertoire was sequenced with immunoSEQ multiplex PCR; TCRdb's copy has only in-frame clones and lacks some. V, J and clone size are taken as reported in that table, and D and trimming were inferred from the DNA itself. The sample yields about 400,000 clones, 88% seen once.

This chain joins TRBV7-2 and TRBJ1-5, with D hard to call. The TCR comes from a woman aged 40 to 50 with acute COVID-19. Sequencing was performed on PBMCs or T cells enriched from blood (not recorded which). The CDR3 DNA reads as TGTGCCAGCAGCTTAGTGGGTGCGGGCAATCAGCCCCAGCATTTT. Its protein is CASSLVGAGNQPQHF. Looking up the rest from reference TRBV7-2 and TRBJ1-5 gives the full variable domain: GAGVSQSPSNKVTEKGKDVELRCDPISGHTALYWYRQSLGQGLEFLIYFQGNSAPDKSGLPSDRFSAERTGGSVSTLTIQRTQQEDSAVYLCASSLVGAGNQPQHFGDGTRLSIL.